The 19 T cell receptor beta chains presented below share a single source sample, sequenced in a study of CDR3 diversity in severe acne. TCRdb re-called the PCR reads through MiXCR, storing one row per CDR3 protein. The data contain roughly 100,000 distinct CDR3 sequences, 51% of them seen just once; the ten biggest clones take up roughly an eighth. Material: blood. These receptors were obtained from a male donor with acne.

For this clonotype: It may be a read error: a sequence one base away is much more abundant. V and J are TRBV7-2 and TRBJ2-7; 12 bases map to TRBD1. Germline CDR1 SGHTA, CDR2 FQGNSA. The junction had 8 bases not matched to a gene; V was cut back by 6 bases and J by 5 bases. The CDR3 has 15 amino acids. The DNA for the CDR3 is TGTACCAGCAGTGAACCGGGACAGGGGGCCGACGAGCAGTACTTC. The encoded protein is CTSSEPGQGADEQYF.

CDR3 sequence (DNA): TGTGCCAGCGCCGGTGGGACTAGCGGGGGTATATCCTACGAGCAGTACTTC. Protein: CASAGGTSGGISYEQYF. V and J are TRBV2 and TRBJ2-7; 14 nucleotides agree with TRBD2. Germline loops: CDR1 SNHLY, CDR2 FYNNEI. The V segment lost 8 bases and the J segment 1 base; nucleotides outside the gene matches: 10. The CDR3 has 17 residues.

V is TRBV6-2 or TRBV6-3 and J is TRBJ2-1, with D possibly being TRBD2 (5 bases). CDR3 length: 16 residues. CDR1 MNHEY and CDR2 SVGEGT come from the germline V gene. V lost 5 bases and J 8 bases, leaving 22 bases between the germline ends. CDR3 loop: CASSPGGESVWDEQFF. DNA of the CDR3: TGTGCCAGCAGTCCCGGTGGGGAGAGCGTGTGGGATGAGCAGTTCTTC.

This chain connects TRBV2 to TRBJ2-3, with 7 bases matching TRBD2. This CDR3 has 15 amino acids. Germline CDR1 SNHLY, CDR2 FYNNEI. Trimming at V came to 11 bases and at J to 0 bases, leaving 11 bases not matched to a gene. CDR3 region: CAGGGCGSSTDTQYF. CDR3 DNA: TGTGCCGGCGGTGGGTGCGGGAGCAGCACAGATACGCAGTATTTT.

In regard to this clonotype: The junction shows a germline mismatch at one end, possibly a read error. This chain links TRBV29-1 with TRBJ2-1, with 7 nucleotides matching TRBD2. The germline CDR1 and CDR2 sequences are SQVTM and ANQGSEA. The CDR3 is 12 residues long. The CDR3 DNA follows: TGCACGGGGGGTGGGAGCGGGAATGAGCAGCTCTTC. This translates into CTGGGSGNEQLF.

This clonotype came up many times. The chain recombines TRBV29-1 with TRBJ2-3; D unresolved. The CDR3 runs 14 residues. The germline gives CDR1 SQVTM, CDR2 ANQGSEA. Trimming stripped 2 bases from V and 1 base from J, with 10 bases between. CDR3 sequence reads: CSVERSHRTDTQYF. DNA for the CDR3: TGCAGCGTTGAAAGATCACATCGCACAGATACGCAGTATTTT.

This clonotype was counted ten times or more. This chain links TRBV27 with TRBJ2-1; D might be TRBD2 (5 bases). Germline V gene lookup returns CDR1 MNHEY and CDR2 SMNVEV (reference sequence). This CDR3 contains 16 residues. V was shortened by 2 bases and J by 0 bases, with 11 bases between the two germline ends. DNA of the CDR3: TGTGCCAGCAGTTTAGATTCGGGGAGCTCCTACAATGAGCAGTTCTTC. It is translated as CASSLDSGSSYNEQFF.

In regard to this clonotype: At one end the junction does not follow the germline gene, possibly because of a read error. This rearrangement joins TRBV7-8 to TRBJ2-6; no firm D call. Per germline, CDR1 SGHVS and CDR2 FQNEAQ. This CDR3 is 17 amino acids long. CDR3 nucleotide sequence: TGCGCCAGCAGCTATAGACTCGAACTCTCTGGGGCCAACGTCCTGACTTTC. This sequence encodes CASSYRLELSGANVLTF.

This rearrangement joins TRBV10-2 to TRBJ2-1; no firm D call. The CDR3 is made up of 11 amino acids. Trimming stripped 3 bases from V and 9 bases from J, with 6 bases between. The germline CDR1 and CDR2 sequences are WSHSY and SAAADI. CDR3: CASSEVGEQFF. The CDR3 coding sequence is TGCGCCAGCAGTGAAGTCGGTGAGCAGTTCTTC.

This chain links TRBV12-3 or TRBV12-4 with TRBJ1-2, with D hard to call. The CDR3 spans 12 residues. V was clipped by 4 bases and J by 6 bases, with 9 bases between them. Here the CDR3 reads CASSSDLDGYTF. Written as DNA, the CDR3 is TGTGCCAGCAGTTCAGACCTGGATGGCTACACCTTC.

The rearrangement links TRBV29-1 to TRBJ1-1; possibly TRBD1 for D (6 bases). Deletions cut 2 bases from V and 0 bases from J, with 13 bases between. Germline V gene lookup returns CDR1 SQVTM and CDR2 ANQGSEA. The CDR3 runs 15 residues. The CDR3 reads CSVEWGAVMNTEAFF. The CDR3 DNA reads TGCAGCGTTGAATGGGGGGCTGTGATGAACACTGAAGCTTTCTTT.

This chain joins TRBV7-6 and TRBJ2-6; D unresolved. From germline, CDR1 is SGHVS and CDR2 FNYEAQ. V was trimmed by 4 bases and J by 3 bases, leaving 10 bases between them. The CDR3 has 15 residues. The CDR3 DNA follows: TGTGCCAGCAGCTCCGGCCTGGGTGGGGCCAACGTCCTGACTTTC. This gives the protein CASSSGLGGANVLTF.

The CDR3 DNA sequence: TGTGCCAGCAGTGACCTCCTAGCGGGAGGACTTAGCACAGATACGCAGTATTTT. This gives the protein CASSDLLAGGLSTDTQYF. The V call is TRBV6-1, the J call TRBJ2-3; 11 bases are shared with TRBD2. The CDR3 has 18 residues. CDR1 and CDR2 from the germline V gene are MNHNS and SASEGT. Unmatched junction bases numbered 8, after V lost 3 bases and J lost 0 bases.

This clonotype turned up a few times. The chain employs TRBV20-1 and TRBJ2-3; unclear D gene. V gave up 5 bases and J gave up 3 bases, with 12 bases separating them. The CDR3 length is 13 residues. From germline, CDR1 is DFQATT and CDR2 SNEGSKA (reference sequence). The CDR3 nucleotides read TGCAGTGCTCATAACAAAGGGACAGATACGCAGTATTTT. It is translated as CSAHNKGTDTQYF.

The rearrangement joins TRBV2 to TRBJ2-5; D is perhaps TRBD1 or TRBD2 (6 bases each). Germline CDR1 is SNHLY and CDR2 is FYNNEI. Trimming removed 6 bases at V and 5 bases at J, with 19 bases between. CDR3 length: 15 residues. CDR3 coding DNA: TGTGCCAGCAGCTTAGGCATGGGGGGCGGTGAGACCCAGTACTTC. It specifies CASSLGMGGGETQYF.

Of note for this clonotype: A much larger clone is a single base away; this may be a read error. The rearrangement joins TRBV5-1 to TRBJ1-1; D is possibly TRBD1 (5 bases). Between the trimmed V and J ends, which lost 2 bases and 0 bases, there was a span of 11 bases. The germline gives CDR1 SGHRS, CDR2 YFSETQ. The CDR3 length is 15 residues. The DNA of the CDR3 is TGCGCCAGCAGCTTTCGGGACGGTTTGAACACTGAAGCTTTCTTT. This encodes CASSFRDGLNTEAFF.

The chain couples TRBV25-1 to TRBJ1-1; D is unclear. With 10 bases removed from V and 0 bases from J, the gap between germline ends came to 21 bases. CDR1 is MGHDK, CDR2 SYGVNS, per germline. The CDR3 is 16 amino acids. The CDR3 protein is CANSPDRRRMNTEAFF. CDR3 in DNA: TGTGCCAACTCACCGGATCGACGGAGGATGAACACTGAAGCTTTCTTT. Using reference TRBV25-1 and TRBJ1-1 for the parts outside the CDR3, the full variable domain is EADIYQTPRYLVIGTGKKITLECSQTMGHDKMYWYQQDPGMELHLIHYSYGVNSTEKGDLSSESTVSRIRTEHFPLTLESARPSHTSQYLCANSPDRRRMNTEAFFGQGTRLTVV.

The chain links TRBV19 to TRBJ1-2; D might be TRBD1 (5 bases). Germline loops: CDR1 LNHDA, CDR2 SQIVND (reference sequence). The CDR3 sequence is 13 residues long. V dropped 3 bases and J dropped 8 bases, with 13 bases sitting between them. CDR3 sequence: CASSIWQGDGYTF. CDR3 in DNA: TGTGCCAGTAGTATTTGGCAGGGCGACGGCTACACCTTC.

This clonotype came up many times. The rearrangement links TRBV24-1 to TRBJ2-4; tentative D call: TRBD2 (5 bases). This CDR3 contains 13 residues. V lost 10 bases and J 9 bases, leaving 18 bases between the germline ends. Germline V CDR1 and CDR2: KGHDR, SFDVKD. CDR3 sequence reads: CATQRADDRIQYF. For the CDR3, the DNA is TGTGCCACACAACGAGCGGACGATCGCATTCAGTACTTC.